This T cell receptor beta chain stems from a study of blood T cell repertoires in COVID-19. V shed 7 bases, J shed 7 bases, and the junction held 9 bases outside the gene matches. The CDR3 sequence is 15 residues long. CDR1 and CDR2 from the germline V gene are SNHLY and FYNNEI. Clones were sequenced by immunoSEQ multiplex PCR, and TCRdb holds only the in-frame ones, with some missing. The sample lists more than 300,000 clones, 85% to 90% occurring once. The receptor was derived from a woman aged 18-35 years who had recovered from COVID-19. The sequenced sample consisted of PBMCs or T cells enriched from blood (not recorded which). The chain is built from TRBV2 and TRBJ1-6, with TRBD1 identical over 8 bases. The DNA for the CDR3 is TGTGCCAGCATTTTGACAGGGGCGGGCAATTCACCCCTCCACTTT. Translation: CASILTGAGNSPLHF.